This T cell receptor beta chain is from a study of blood T cell repertoires in COVID-19. Study context: The analysed material was cDNA or gDNA that came from T cells, B-cell-depleted T cells, or PBMCs.

The table lists this clone with a few counts. Per the germline V gene, CDR1 is LNHNV and CDR2 is YYDKDF (reference sequence). V lost 3 bases and J lost 6, with 12 bases in between. This CDR3 region has 14 residues. The Seattle patients, enrolled during active infection, were followed longitudinally. In the original workflow: Nucleated cell counts were estimated from reference gene primer amplification. Produced via immunoSEQ multiplex PCR; TCRdb's table is partial and in-frame only. The V and J calls and clone size were taken over from that table, and D and trimming were inferred from the DNA. The sample consists of about 250,000 clones, roughly 82% of them appearing once.

This receptor was taken from a woman older than 75 with COVID-19, enrolled during active disease. The chain carries TRBV15 and TRBJ1-5; weak D call: TRBD1 (6 bases). Sequenced material: peripheral blood. CDR3 in DNA: TGTGCCACCAGCAGGGGGGGGGCGGCTCAGCCCCAGCATTTT. It yields the protein CATSRGGAAQPQHF.